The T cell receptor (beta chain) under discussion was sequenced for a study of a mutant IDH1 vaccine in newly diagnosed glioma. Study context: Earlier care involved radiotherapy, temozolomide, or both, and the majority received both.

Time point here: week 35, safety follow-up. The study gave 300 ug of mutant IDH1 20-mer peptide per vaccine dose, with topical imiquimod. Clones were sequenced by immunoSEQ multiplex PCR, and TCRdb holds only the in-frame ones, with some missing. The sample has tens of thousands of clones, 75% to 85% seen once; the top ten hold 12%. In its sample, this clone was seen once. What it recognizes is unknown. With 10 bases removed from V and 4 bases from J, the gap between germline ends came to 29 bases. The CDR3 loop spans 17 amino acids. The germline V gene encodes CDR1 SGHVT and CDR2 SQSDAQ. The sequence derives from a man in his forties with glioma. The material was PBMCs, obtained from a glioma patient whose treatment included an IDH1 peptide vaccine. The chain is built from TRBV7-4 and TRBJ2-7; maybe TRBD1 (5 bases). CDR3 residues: CATNFLSWTRSIYEQYV. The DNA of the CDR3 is TGTGCCACCAATTTTCTTAGTTGGACAAGATCTATTTACGAGCAGTACGTC.